The source of this TCR beta chain is a study of blood T cells in healthy people across ages. The CDR3 covers 13 residues. The germline V and J ends were trimmed by 2 bases and 2 bases, with 5 bases remaining between them. Germline CDR1 is SEHNR and CDR2 is FQNEAQ (reference sequence). Combining a sample-barcoded 5' primer with a J-beta primer mix, a second PCR ran for about 7 to 11 cycles. TCRdb passed the 5' RACE reads through MiXCR, listing each CDR3 protein once. The sample has over 750,000 distinct CDR3 sequences, 25% seen once. These data are also associated with another study on T cells of mothers and their children. That source adds: The output of TCR recombination is shaped by thymic selection similarly in related and unrelated pairs.

V usage is TRBV7-9 and J usage is TRBJ2-3; D gene uncertain. Sequencing was carried out using blood. The sequence derives from a boy aged 5-17 years in good health. CDR3 DNA sequence: TGTGCCAGCAGCTTACTCCACACAGATACGCAGTATTTT. It codes for CASSLLHTDTQYF.